These 2 T cell receptor beta chains were all obtained from the same sample, sequenced in a study of shared clonotypes between healthy human individuals. Method: immunoSEQ multiplex PCR; TCRdb's copy keeps in-frame clones and lacks some. The sample holds a few million clones, under 97% seen once. Input material: naive CD4+ T cells sorted from blood. As for subset: CD45RA+ positively selected. The source of these receptors is a man aged 18 to 29 in good health.

The genes are TRBV6-1 and TRBJ2-7, with TRBD2 matching over 12 bases. This CDR3 is 14 amino acids long. The junction had 8 bases not matched to a gene; V was cut back by 8 bases and J by 6 bases. Germline values: CDR1 MNHNS, CDR2 SASEGT. CDR3 protein: CASDLAGGTREQYF. CDR3 bases: TGTGCCAGCGACCTAGCGGGGGGGACTCGCGAGCAGTACTTC.

V usage is TRBV7-2 and J usage is TRBJ2-3; 10 bases fit TRBD2. With 3 bases clipped from V and 0 bases from J, the junction kept 9 bases outside the gene matches. The CDR3 has 18 amino acids. Per germline, CDR1 SGHTA and CDR2 FQGNSA. This CDR3 reads CASSLRFTSGVSTDTQYF. The DNA for the CDR3 is TGTGCCAGCAGCTTGAGGTTTACTAGCGGGGTCAGCACAGATACGCAGTATTTT.